These 29 T cell receptor beta chains were sequenced from one sample in a study of T cells after yellow fever vaccination. Each CDR3 protein gets one entry after TCRdb re-called the 5' RACE reads with MiXCR. The sample carries 500,000 to 700,000 distinct CDR3 sequences, 15% to 20% recorded once. The specimen was PBMCs, collected 15 days after the yellow fever booster vaccination. Receptor source: a man between 25 and 39 years old who received the YFV17D yellow fever vaccine.

In its sample, this clonotype was seen a few times. J is TRBJ2-5 and V is TRBV10-3, with TRBD2 matching 7 bases. This CDR3 region has 13 residues. Trimming at V came to 3 bases and at J to 5 bases, leaving 3 bases not matched to a gene. In germline, CDR1 is ENHRY, CDR2 SYGVKD. The CDR3 DNA reads TGTGCCATCAGTGAAGCGGGATGGGAGACCCAGTACTTC. Its translation: CAISEAGWETQYF.

In DNA form, the CDR3 reads TGCAGTGCCATTGGGACAGGGGCCAATCAGCCCCAGCATTTT. Protein product: CSAIGTGANQPQHF. The chain has TRBV20-1 and TRBJ1-5; 10 nucleotides align to TRBD1. V was pared by 6 bases and J by 3 bases, with 5 bases of the junction left unmatched. This CDR3 has 14 amino acids. The germline gives CDR1 DFQATT, CDR2 SNEGSKA (reference sequence).

This clonotype was counted only a few times. The rearrangement joins TRBV11-2 to TRBJ2-7; 10 nucleotides match TRBD1. Losses at the gene ends were 6 bases for V and 1 base for J; bases not matched to a gene: 6. The germline CDR1 and CDR2 sequences are SGHAT and FQNNGV. CDR3 length: 15 amino acids. DNA for the CDR3: TGTGCCAGCAGACGCCCGGGACAGGGGTCCTACGAGCAGTACTTC. Its translation is CASRRPGQGSYEQYF.

The gene calls are TRBV27 and TRBJ1-1; tentative D call: TRBD1 (5 bases). This CDR3 has 15 amino acids. The germline gives CDR1 MNHEY, CDR2 SMNVEV (reference sequence). Deletions cut 10 bases from V and 0 bases from J, with 18 bases between. CDR3 amino acids: CATNMRGRLNTEAFF. The CDR3 bases are TGTGCCACCAATATGCGGGGCAGATTGAACACTGAAGCTTTCTTT.

V gene TRBV5-4 combines with J gene TRBJ2-3, with 8 nucleotides matching TRBD1. The V segment lost 3 bases and the J segment 4 bases; nucleotides outside the gene matches: 4. Looked up from germline, CDR1 is SGHNT and CDR2 is YYREEE (reference sequence). This CDR3 spans 14 amino acids. The DNA for the CDR3 is TGTGCCAGCAGCTCTCGACAGGGGCCAGATACGCAGTATTTT. Its translation: CASSSRQGPDTQYF.

This clonotype was detected a few times. The chain uses TRBV5-1 and TRBJ2-1; TRBD2 aligns across 8 bases. The V segment lost 3 bases and the J segment 2 bases; nucleotides outside the gene matches: 7. The CDR3 extends over 16 amino acids. The V gene's germline CDR1 is SGHRS and CDR2 YFSETQ. CDR3: CASSWTSLIPYNEQFF. In DNA, the CDR3 is TGCGCCAGCAGCTGGACTAGCCTAATCCCCTACAATGAGCAGTTCTTC.

V usage is TRBV12-3 or TRBV12-4 and J usage is TRBJ2-4, with a tentative D call TRBD2 (5 bases). Trimming pared 3 bases from V and 0 bases from J, leaving 15 bases between. CDR3 length: 17 residues. The CDR3 spells CASSLAGLPPAKNIQYF. CDR3 nucleotide sequence: TGTGCCAGCAGTTTGGCCGGACTCCCTCCAGCCAAAAACATTCAGTACTTC.

Turning to this clonotype: Germline is not matched at one junction end, which may reflect a read error. This CDR3 reads CSASPSGATYGQYF. Here the CDR3 DNA reads TGCAGTGCTAGCCCTAGCGGGGCCACCTACGGGCAGTACTTC. The V call is TRBV20-1, the J call TRBJ2-7, with 9 positions matching TRBD2. Germline CDR1 and CDR2: DFQATT and SNEGSKA (reference sequence). This CDR3 is 14 amino acids long.

The rearrangement joins TRBV12-3 or TRBV12-4 to TRBJ2-7; D gene unclear. CDR3 length: 11 amino acids. Deletions cut 6 bases from V and 3 bases from J, with 6 bases between. The DNA of the CDR3 is TGTGCCAGCAGCAAGAGCTACGAGCAGTACTTC. Translated, it gives CASSKSYEQYF.

The CDR3: CASSSDGLISYEQYF. As DNA, the CDR3 is TGTGCCAGCAGCTCGGACGGATTAATTTCCTACGAGCAGTACTTC. The chain employs TRBV7-2 and TRBJ2-7; no clear D gene. The CDR3 runs 15 residues. The germline CDR1 and CDR2 sequences are SGHTA and FQGNSA. Deletions cut 4 bases from V and 1 base from J, with 14 bases between.

Only a few counts were recorded for this clonotype. The gene calls are TRBV5-4 and TRBJ1-1; D not resolved. The germline V and J ends were trimmed by 0 bases and 0 bases, with 9 bases remaining between them. This CDR3 has 15 residues. Germline V CDR1 and CDR2: SGHNT, YYREEE (reference sequence). The CDR3 spells CASSLEVRLNTEAFF. The CDR3 region has the DNA TGTGCCAGCAGCTTGGAAGTCAGGTTGAACACTGAAGCTTTCTTT.

The chain has TRBV5-1 and TRBJ2-7; TRBD2 aligns across 7 bases. The CDR3 spans 15 residues. Germline CDR1 SGHRS, CDR2 YFSETQ. With 3 bases clipped from V and 2 bases from J, the junction kept 8 bases outside the gene matches. CDR3 loop: CASSSVVGGPYEQYF. DNA of the CDR3: TGCGCCAGCAGCTCTGTGGTGGGAGGGCCCTACGAGCAGTACTTC. The full variable domain, its missing parts supplied by reference TRBV5-1 and TRBJ2-7, is KAGVTQTPRYLIKTRGQQVTLSCSPISGHRSVSWYQQTPGQGLQFLFEYFSETQRNKGNFPGRFSGRQFSNSRSEMNVSTLELGDSALYLCASSSVVGGPYEQYFGPGTRLTVT.

V usage is TRBV5-1 and J usage is TRBJ2-1; D might be TRBD1 (5 bases). There are 15 residues in the CDR3. Trimming pared 4 bases from V and 5 bases from J, leaving 16 bases between. Germline CDR1 and CDR2: SGHRS and YFSETQ. The CDR3 reads CASSPSGRLDNEQFF. CDR3 DNA sequence: TGCGCCAGCAGCCCCTCAGGGCGCTTAGACAATGAGCAGTTCTTC.

This chain links TRBV20-1 with TRBJ2-2, with no clear D. Germline CDR1 DFQATT, CDR2 SNEGSKA (reference sequence). The CDR3 spans 11 residues. V lost 2 bases and J 6 bases, leaving 4 bases between the germline ends. CDR3 bases: TGCAGTGCTAGAAGGTCCGGGGAGCTGTTTTTT. Amino acids: CSARRSGELFF.

This clonotype showed up just a few times. V and J are TRBV4-2 and TRBJ2-6; no clear D. Between the trimmed V and J ends, which lost 6 bases and 1 base, there was a span of 13 bases. Germline CDR1 LGHNA, CDR2 YNFKEQ. There are 16 residues in the CDR3. The CDR3 DNA follows: TGTGCCAGCAGTCCCCCCCCAGGTTCTGGGGCCAACGTCCTGACTTTC. Residues: CASSPPPGSGANVLTF.

This clonotype was counted only a few times. The CDR3 region is CASSLELAGIGELFF. Written as DNA, the CDR3 is TGTGCCAGCAGTTTAGAGCTAGCGGGAATCGGGGAGCTGTTTTTT. The chain has TRBV12-3 or TRBV12-4 and TRBJ2-2; 9 positions agree with TRBD2. This CDR3 is built from 15 residues. J gave up 7 bases and V 1 base, and 4 bases lay outside the gene matches.

This rearrangement joins TRBV7-2 to TRBJ2-1, with TRBD2 identical over 9 bases. Germline CDR1 SGHTA, CDR2 FQGNSA. The CDR3 runs to 17 residues. V trimming: 5 bases; J trimming: 1 base; junction bases outside the gene matches: 9. The CDR3 DNA follows: TGTGCCAGCAGCGTTCGACTAGCGGCATTGTCCTACAATGAGCAGTTCTTC. Protein product: CASSVRLAALSYNEQFF.

There are a few counts of this clonotype. The chain links TRBV7-6 to TRBJ2-3, with 7 bases that match TRBD2. V lost 5 bases and J lost 2; bases outside the gene matches: 10. The CDR3 has 16 amino acids. CDR1 is SGHVS, CDR2 FNYEAQ, per germline. The chain's CDR3 is CASSPRSGFNTDTQYF. CDR3 coding DNA: TGTGCCAGCAGCCCGCGTAGCGGGTTCAACACAGATACGCAGTATTTT.

V usage is TRBV27 and J usage is TRBJ2-7; perhaps D is TRBD1 or TRBD2 (5 bases each). Germline V gene sequence: CDR1 MNHEY, CDR2 SMNVEV (reference sequence). The CDR3 length is 16 residues. Trimming cost V 5 bases and J 3 bases, with 20 bases left between them. Here the CDR3 DNA reads TGTGCCAGCAGTCCTGTGAGGGGCGAGGGGCACTACGAGCAGTACTTC. Protein product: CASSPVRGEGHYEQYF.

CDR3 amino acids: CASSIVGRSQYF. CDR3 sequence (DNA): TGTGCCAGTAGTATAGTGGGGAGAAGCCAGTACTTC. The rearrangement links TRBV19 to TRBJ2-5; D is perhaps TRBD2 (5 bases). Trimming left V 1 base short and J 10 bases short, with 10 bases between. The CDR3 is made up of 12 amino acids. Per the germline V gene, CDR1 is LNHDA and CDR2 is SQIVND (reference sequence). The full variable domain, with the rest looked up from reference TRBV19 and TRBJ2-5, is DGGITQSPKYLFRKEGQNVTLSCEQNLNHDAMYWYRQDPGQGLRLIYYSQIVNDFQKGDIAEGYSVSREKKESFPLTVTSAQKNPTAFYLCASSIVGRSQYFGPGTRLLVL.

V and J are TRBV6-1 and TRBJ2-7; D gene unclear. The germline gives CDR1 MNHNS, CDR2 SASEGT. CDR3 length: 13 amino acids. Trimming took 2 bases from V and 4 from J, leaving 9 bases between them. CDR3 sequence reads: CASSEWLKYEQYF. The CDR3 coding sequence is TGTGCCAGCAGTGAATGGCTGAAATACGAGCAGTACTTC.

This clonotype has more than one count but fewer than ten. V and J are TRBV11-2 and TRBJ2-3; 8 bases match TRBD1. The CDR3 is made up of 16 amino acids. J gave up 1 base and V 5 bases, and 8 bases lay outside the gene matches. The germline V gene encodes CDR1 SGHAT and CDR2 FQNNGV. The CDR3 DNA reads as TGTGCCAGCAGCCCCCTTCAGGGGGCCGGCACAGATACGCAGTATTTT. This sequence encodes CASSPLQGAGTDTQYF.

J is TRBJ2-3 and V is TRBV9; 7 positions match TRBD2. Germline assignment: CDR1 SGDLS and CDR2 YYNGEE. Trimming took 4 bases from V and 0 from J; bases not matched to a gene: 5. This CDR3 has 15 amino acids. CDR3 loop: CASSIRSGSTDTQYF. The CDR3 nucleotides read TGTGCCAGCAGCATCCGTAGCGGGAGCACAGATACGCAGTATTTT. The variable domain in full, completed from reference TRBV9 and TRBJ2-3, reads DSGVTQTPKHLITATGQRVTLRCSPRSGDLSVYWYQQSLDQGLQFLIQYYNGEERAKGNILERFSAQQFPDLHSELNLSSLELGDSALYFCASSIRSGSTDTQYFGPGTRLTVL.

The chain couples TRBV7-8 to TRBJ2-1; D is perhaps TRBD2 (5 bases). This CDR3 comprises 15 residues. With 2 bases removed from V and 9 bases from J, the gap between germline ends came to 17 bases. Germline lookup yields CDR1 SGHVS and CDR2 FQNEAQ. CDR3 loop: CASSLRLASNSEQFF. DNA of the CDR3: TGTGCCAGCAGCTTAAGGCTTGCTAGCAACAGTGAGCAGTTCTTC.

This sequence joins TRBV5-1 and TRBJ2-1; D might be TRBD1 (6 bases). With 1 base removed from V and 6 bases from J, the gap between germline ends came to 14 bases. The CDR3 has 15 amino acids. CDR1 and CDR2 (germline): SGHRS, YFSETQ. As DNA, the CDR3 is TGCGCCAGCAGCTTGAGGGACATAAGGGGCAATGAGCAGTTCTTC. Translating it yields CASSLRDIRGNEQFF.

This clonotype occurred a few times. The junction and the germline gene differ at one end; a read error may be behind it. V and J are TRBV14 and TRBJ2-5, with D perhaps matching TRBD2 (5 bases). This CDR3 is 13 amino acids long. CDR1 and CDR2 (germline): SGHDN, FVKESK. This CDR3 reads CASSHNRGEPQYF. CDR3 nucleotides: TGTGCCAGCAGCCACAATCGGGGAGAGCCCCAGTACTTC.

This chain joins TRBV25-1 and TRBJ2-3; D possibly corresponds to TRBD2 (5 bases). Per germline, CDR1 MGHDK and CDR2 SYGVNS. This CDR3 region has 15 residues. Trimming took 2 bases from V and 6 from J, leaving 15 bases between them. In DNA, the CDR3 is TGTGCCAGCAGTGAAGCCTTGGGGAGAGGGGATACGCAGTATTTT. Protein: CASSEALGRGDTQYF.

The chain carries TRBV28 and TRBJ2-1; D is ambiguous. V lost 1 base, J lost 7 bases, and 5 bases lay in between. Germline V CDR1 and CDR2: MDHEN, SYDVKM. The CDR3 contains 12 residues. The DNA for the CDR3 is TGTGCCAGCAGTTTATATCAGAATGAGCAGTTCTTC. It is translated as CASSLYQNEQFF.

This clonotype has only a few counts. The CDR3 reads CASSLTSGQGDTQYF. The CDR3 coding sequence is TGTGCCAGCAGTTTAACGTCCGGCCAAGGAGATACGCAGTATTTT. The V and J genes are TRBV27 and TRBJ2-3; D unresolved. Germline-derived CDR1 and CDR2 are MNHEY and SMNVEV (reference sequence). This CDR3 has 15 amino acids. V was shortened by 2 bases and J by 5 bases, with 14 bases between the two germline ends.